Listed here are 17 T cell receptor beta chains from one sample, sequenced in a study of beta chain features in type 1 diabetes. Expressed TCRB transcripts were sequenced because the isolated RNA had all been reverse transcribed beforehand. Only in-frame clones appear in the TCRdb table, and some are missing; sequencing was by immunoSEQ multiplex PCR. The data show 9,000 or so clones, 78% seen once. Sequencing was carried out using Tregs from blood. These receptors were collected from a woman aged 18-29 years in good health.

The J gene is TRBJ2-5, the V gene TRBV6-6; D may be TRBD1 (6 bases). The CDR3 runs to 16 residues. Trimming stripped 5 bases from V and 5 bases from J, with 21 bases between. Looked up from germline, CDR1 is MNHNY and CDR2 is SVGAGI (reference sequence). CDR3 sequence (DNA): TGTGCCAGCAGTCACCTCAGGGGCATCTCAGGGGAGACCCAGTACTTC. Translation gives CASSHLRGISGETQYF.

CDR3 bases: TGTGCCAGCAGCTTAAGGTCGAGGGTCCGCGACACTGAAGCTTTCTTT. Residues: CASSLRSRVRDTEAFF. The chain carries TRBV5-5 and TRBJ1-1, with no clear D. The CDR3 covers 16 residues. Trimming took 2 bases from V and 3 from J, leaving 17 bases between them. Germline assignment: CDR1 SGHKS and CDR2 YYEKEE (reference sequence). Combining the CDR3 with reference TRBV5-5 and TRBJ1-1 gives the whole variable domain DAGVTQSPTHLIKTRGQQVTLRCSPISGHKSVSWYQQVLGQGPQFIFQYYEKEERGRGNFPDRFSARQFPNYSSELNVNALLLGDSALYLCASSLRSRVRDTEAFFGQGTRLTVV.

This chain connects TRBV6-5 to TRBJ2-7, with 10 bases identical to TRBD2. CDR3 size: 15 residues. V shed 2 bases, J shed 8 bases, and the junction held 9 bases outside the gene matches. CDR1 is MNHEY and CDR2 is SVGAGI in the germline V gene. The CDR3 here is CASSYSGLAGDKQYF. The CDR3 nucleotides read TGTGCCAGCAGTTACAGTGGGCTAGCGGGAGATAAGCAGTACTTC.

The chain uses TRBV19 and TRBJ2-2; D is possibly TRBD2 (6 bases). The germline V and J ends were trimmed by 6 bases and 6 bases, with 17 bases remaining between them. Looked up from germline, CDR1 is LNHDA and CDR2 is SQIVND (reference sequence). The length of the CDR3 is 15 residues. The CDR3 DNA reads as TGTGCCAGTAGGGGAGGCAACGAAGGTCCCGGGGAGCTGTTTTTT. Its protein is CASRGGNEGPGELFF.

This rearrangement joins TRBV5-1 to TRBJ2-4; tentatively, D is TRBD1 (7 bases). The CDR3 contains 14 residues. The germline CDR1 and CDR2 sequences are SGHRS and YFSETQ. Trimming removed 7 bases at V and 5 bases at J, with 16 bases between. The DNA for the CDR3 is TGCGCCAGCGCCCAGGGGGGCGTGGAAAACATTCAGTACTTC. This sequence encodes CASAQGGVENIQYF.

This sequence joins TRBV5-1 and TRBJ1-1, with 7 bases aligning to TRBD1. Looked up from germline, CDR1 is SGHRS and CDR2 is YFSETQ. This CDR3 has 13 amino acids. With 4 bases clipped from V and 6 bases from J, the junction kept 6 bases outside the gene matches. Here the CDR3 DNA reads TGCGCCAGCAGCCTAGAAGGGGGCTCTGAAGCTTTCTTT. Amino acids: CASSLEGGSEAFF.

The chain employs TRBV6-1 and TRBJ2-3, with a weak D call TRBD2 (5 bases). Germline loops: CDR1 MNHNS, CDR2 SASEGT. CDR3 length: 16 amino acids. Trimming removed 1 base at V and 1 base at J, with 12 bases between. The CDR3, as DNA: TGTGCCAGCAGTGAAGTCGAGAGGGTAGGCACAGATACGCAGTATTTT. Its protein product is CASSEVERVGTDTQYF.

The CDR3 region has the DNA TGTGCCAGCAGCTCCCAGGGGAACTATGGCTACACCTTC. It translates to CASSSQGNYGYTF. The chain employs TRBV7-2 and TRBJ1-2, with a weak D call TRBD1 (6 bases). The CDR3 runs 13 residues. Trimming removed 4 bases at V and 2 bases at J, with 8 bases between. CDR1 is SGHTA, CDR2 FQGNSA, per germline.

The V gene is TRBV18, the J gene TRBJ2-3; 10 nucleotides agree with TRBD1. V gave up 5 bases and J gave up 3 bases; unmatched junction bases: 5. The CDR3 is made up of 15 amino acids. Germline values: CDR1 KGHSH, CDR2 LQKENI. CDR3 sequence reads: CASSSSGQGTDTQYF. Here the CDR3 DNA reads TGTGCCAGCTCATCCTCGGGACAGGGGACAGATACGCAGTATTTT. Based on the CDR3 plus reference TRBV18 and TRBJ2-3, the full variable domain is NAGVMQNPRHLVRRRGQEARLRCSPMKGHSHVYWYRQLPEEGLKFMVYLQKENIIDESGMPKERFSAEFPKEGPSILRIQQVVRGDSAAYFCASSSSGQGTDTQYFGPGTRLTVL.

This clone was observed a handful of times. V is TRBV11-2 and J is TRBJ2-7; 7 bases align to TRBD1. V was clipped by 4 bases and J by 3 bases; unmatched bases: 3. Germline V gene data show CDR1 as SGHAT and CDR2 as FQNNGV. The CDR3 covers 13 residues. CDR3: CASSYGQDYEQYF. The CDR3 DNA reads TGTGCCAGCAGCTATGGACAGGACTACGAGCAGTACTTC.

The rearrangement joins TRBV5-8 to TRBJ2-1; D gene ambiguous. CDR1 SGHTS and CDR2 YDEGEE come from the germline V gene. V was cut by 3 bases and J by 8 bases, with 15 bases left in between. The CDR3 loop spans 14 amino acids. The DNA for the CDR3 is TGTGCCAGCAGCTGGCAGCAAGCGTCAGATGAGCAGTTCTTC. Amino acids: CASSWQQASDEQFF.

V gene TRBV7-8 combines with J gene TRBJ2-1; 11 nucleotides align to TRBD1. The CDR3 loop spans 17 amino acids. Germline trimming cut 2 bases from V and 6 bases from J; bases unmatched to any gene: 9. Germline-derived CDR1 and CDR2 are SGHVS and FQNEAQ. The CDR3 DNA follows: TGTGCCAGCAGCTTAACCCCCTCCGGGACAGGGGGCAATGAGCAGTTCTTC. Protein sequence: CASSLTPSGTGGNEQFF.

This clone was counted between two and nine times. V is TRBV6-5 and J is TRBJ2-2, with D perhaps TRBD1 (6 bases). This CDR3 contains 13 residues. The germline CDR1 and CDR2 sequences are MNHEY and SVGAGI. V lost 5 bases and J lost 9, with 13 bases in between. This CDR3 reads CASSIQGVWELFF. The CDR3 DNA sequence: TGTGCCAGCAGTATACAGGGAGTGTGGGAGCTGTTTTTT.

V gene TRBV5-1 combines with J gene TRBJ2-3; D possibly corresponds to TRBD2 (6 bases). The germline V gene has CDR1 SGHRS and CDR2 YFSETQ. CDR3 length: 17 amino acids. With 5 bases removed from V and 2 bases from J, the gap between germline ends came to 21 bases. The CDR3 loop is CASRRRGPGVPTDTQYF. CDR3 DNA sequence: TGCGCCAGCAGAAGGAGGGGCCCGGGGGTTCCCACAGATACGCAGTATTTT.

The chain carries TRBV30 and TRBJ1-2, with D possibly being TRBD1 (6 bases). Trimming left V 0 bases short and J 9 bases short, with 20 bases between. The CDR3 has 15 amino acids. CDR1 and CDR2 (germline): GTSNPN, SVGIG (reference sequence). DNA for the CDR3: TGTGCCTGGAGTGTACGGGCAGGGGTCCGAGGGAGCTACACCTTC. Translating gives CAWSVRAGVRGSYTF. Full variable domain (missing parts from reference TRBV30 and TRBJ1-2): SQTIHQWPATLVQPVGSPLSLECTVEGTSNPNLYWYRQAAGRGLQLLFYSVGIGQISSEVPQNLSASRPQDRQFILSSKKLLLSDSGFYLCAWSVRAGVRGSYTFGSGTRLTVV.

This chain links TRBV18 with TRBJ1-2; 7 bases line up with TRBD1. The CDR3 runs 13 residues. CDR1 and CDR2 (germline): KGHSH, LQKENI. The ends lost 3 bases at V and 8 bases at J; junction bases unmatched: 6. The CDR3 region is CASSPNRGEGYTF. The DNA for the CDR3 is TGTGCCAGCTCACCGAACAGGGGAGAGGGCTACACCTTC.

This clone has only a few counts. The gene calls are TRBV30 and TRBJ2-7; D might be TRBD1 (5 bases). The DNA end is more similar to TRBJ2-1, so the J call may be wrong. The CDR3 covers 12 residues. Per the germline V gene, CDR1 is GTSNPN and CDR2 is SVGIG (reference sequence). In nucleotides, the CDR3 is TGTGCCTGTGGGGCCACCCACAATGAGCAGTTCTTC. This sequence encodes CACGATHNEQFF.